The rows below give T cell receptor beta chains drawn from one sample of a study of response to subunit inactivated influenza vaccine. Via MiXCR, TCRdb re-called the RT-PCR reads, giving one row per CDR3 protein. The data show about 830,000 distinct CDR3 sequences, 15% to 20% seen once. The sequencing here drew on PBMCs from blood, taken 4 to 6 days after vaccination. These TCRs come from a man in his fifties who received an inactivated influenza vaccine. The CDR3 runs from the conserved cysteine through the conserved F or W. A D gene is named only where the DNA matches it firmly. Size is stated for part of the rows, as once, few or many counts, or as a class when the clone is expanded.

v_call	d_call	clone_size	j_call	cdr3_aa	cdr3_nt
TRBV6-5	TRBD1	few	TRBJ1-2	CASSYRAGGNYGYTF	TGTGCCAGCAGTTACAGGGCAGGGGGTAACTATGGCTACACCTTC
TRBV4-2	TRBD1	NA	TRBJ1-4	CASSQGTGDSEKLFF	TGTGCCAGCAGCCAAGGGACAGGGGACAGTGAAAAACTGTTTTTT
TRBV15	TRBD2	NA	TRBJ2-1	CATSKELAGDNEQFF	TGTGCCACCAGCAAAGAGCTAGCGGGAGACAATGAGCAGTTCTTC
TRBV20-1	NA	NA	TRBJ2-1	CSASQGRAGAEQFF	TGCAGTGCTAGCCAGGGGAGAGCAGGGGCTGAGCAGTTCTTC
TRBV5-1	TRBD2	few	TRBJ2-1	CASSTAGGSNEQFF	TGCGCCAGCTCTACGGCGGGAGGGTCTAATGAGCAGTTCTTC
TRBV27	TRBD1	few	TRBJ2-7	CASSLSDRGKQYF	TGTGCCAGCAGTTTATCGGACAGGGGTAAGCAGTACTTC
TRBV7-3	NA	NA	TRBJ2-1	CASSPDREAYNEQFF	TGTGCCAGCAGCCCAGACAGGGAGGCTTACAATGAGCAGTTCTTC
TRBV6-5	NA	NA	TRBJ2-3	CASSSFGADTQYF	TGTGCCAGCAGTTCGTTCGGGGCAGATACGCAGTATTTT
TRBV10-1	NA	few	TRBJ2-3	CASSELGGPADTQYF	TGCGCCAGCAGTGAGTTGGGGGGGCCAGCAGATACGCAGTATTTT
TRBV7-2	TRBD2	NA	TRBJ2-7	CASSLVWGGGWYEQYF	TGTGCCAGCAGCTTAGTGTGGGGCGGGGGGTGGTACGAGCAGTACTTC
TRBV20-1	TRBD2	few	TRBJ2-3	CSARRGGGVDTQYF	TGCAGTGCTAGACGCGGCGGGGGGGTAGATACGCAGTATTTT
TRBV11-1	NA	NA	TRBJ2-6	CASSRPSLEAALSGANVLTF	TGTGCCAGCAGCCGACCATCCTTGGAGGCCGCCCTCTCTGGGGCCAACGTCCTGACTTTC
TRBV24-1	TRBD2	NA	TRBJ2-1	CATSDLTSGSNEQFF	TGTGCCACCAGTGATTTGACTAGCGGGAGTAATGAGCAGTTCTTC
TRBV20-1	NA	NA	TRBJ1-1	CSATRVNTEAFF	TGCAGTGCAACCAGGGTTAATACTGAAGCTTTCTTT
TRBV7-2	TRBD2	NA	TRBJ2-3	CASGVAGAKDTQYF	TGTGCCAGCGGGGTAGCGGGGGCAAAAGATACGCAGTATTTT
TRBV2	TRBD1	NA	TRBJ2-1	CASTRQGAYNEQFF	TGTGCCAGCACTCGACAGGGGGCTTACAATGAGCAGTTCTTC
TRBV7-8	NA	NA	TRBJ2-7	CASSLASQGNEQYF	TGTGCCAGCAGCTTAGCTAGTCAGGGCAACGAGCAGTACTTC
TRBV6-5	NA	few	TRBJ2-7	CASRGINYEQYF	TGTGCCAGCAGAGGGATAAACTACGAGCAGTACTTC
TRBV18	NA	few	TRBJ2-5	CASKQGETQYF	TGTGCCAGCAAACAGGGAGAGACCCAGTACTTC
TRBV7-9	NA	NA	TRBJ2-1	CASSRSVNEQFF	TGTGCCAGCAGCCGCAGTGTGAATGAGCAGTTCTTC
TRBV20-1	TRBD1	NA	TRBJ1-5	CSARGDRYDNQPQHF	TGCAGTGCTAGAGGGGACAGGTATGACAATCAGCCCCAGCATTTT
TRBV25-1	NA	NA	TRBJ1-4	CASSVAGGGEKLFF	TGTGCCAGCAGTGTGGCGGGGGGTGGTGAAAAACTGTTTTTT
TRBV7-9	NA	NA	TRBJ2-7	CASSQLDWSYEQYF	TGTGCCAGCAGCCAGCTGGACTGGTCCTACGAGCAGTACTTC
TRBV14	TRBD1	NA	TRBJ1-1	CASSQTGVEAFF	TGTGCCAGCAGCCAAACAGGGGTTGAAGCTTTCTTT
TRBV11-2	TRBD1	NA	TRBJ2-6	CASSSQGAWGANVLTF	TGTGCCAGCAGCTCACAGGGGGCGTGGGGGGCCAACGTCCTGACTTTC
TRBV5-6	TRBD2	NA	TRBJ2-3	CASSFSSAGGGTQYF	TGTGCCAGCAGCTTTTCCTCGGCGGGGGGAGGCACGCAGTATTTT
TRBV4-2	TRBD2	many	TRBJ2-3	CASSQEPSGGRRGPSGSTDTQYF	TGTGCCAGCAGCCAAGAGCCCAGCGGGGGGCGCCGAGGGCCCTCGGGATCCACAGATACGCAGTATTTT
TRBV5-1	TRBD2	NA	TRBJ2-7	CASSLESGLGPYEQYF	TGCGCCAGCAGCTTGGAGTCAGGACTAGGCCCCTACGAGCAGTACTTC
TRBV11-2	NA	NA	TRBJ2-7	CASSVRRDVFYEQYF	TGTGCCAGCAGCGTCCGCCGGGACGTTTTCTACGAGCAGTACTTC
TRBV5-1	TRBD1	many	TRBJ2-1	CASSLTGTGANNEQFF	TGCGCCAGCAGCTTGACCGGGACAGGGGCTAACAATGAGCAGTTCTTC
TRBV7-8	TRBD2	NA	TRBJ2-7	CASSFLTSGNEQYF	TGTGCCAGCAGCTTTCTGACTAGCGGAAACGAGCAGTACTTC
TRBV6-2/TRBV6-3	TRBD2	few	TRBJ2-3	CASSYRREGPRDTQYF	TGTGCCAGCAGTTACAGGCGGGAGGGCCCGAGAGATACGCAGTATTTT
TRBV20-1	NA	few	TRBJ2-7	CSARDRGDEQYF	TGCAGTGCTAGAGACAGGGGAGATGAGCAGTACTTC
TRBV7-9	NA	NA	TRBJ2-1	CASSQQGFNNEQFF	TGTGCCAGCAGTCAACAGGGATTTAACAATGAGCAGTTCTTC
TRBV4-2	TRBD1	few	TRBJ1-6	CASSQVVSGGESPLHF	TGTGCCAGCAGCCAAGTGGTTTCAGGGGGGGAATCACCCCTCCACTTT
TRBV15	NA	NA	TRBJ1-1	CATSRDLTENTEAFF	TGTGCCACCAGCAGAGATTTGACCGAGAACACTGAAGCTTTCTTT
TRBV10-3	NA	NA	TRBJ1-5	CAISAGAEDQPQHF	TGTGCCATCAGTGCGGGGGCTGAGGATCAGCCCCAGCATTTT
TRBV7-2	NA	few	TRBJ2-5	CASSLVRGLQETQYF	TGTGCCAGCAGCTTAGTTCGGGGGCTCCAAGAGACCCAGTACTTC
TRBV9	NA	NA	TRBJ1-1	CASSVVLTTEAFF	TGTGCCAGCAGCGTAGTTTTGACCACTGAAGCTTTCTTT
TRBV6-1	TRBD2	few	TRBJ2-1	CASSPRGRAYNEQFF	TGTGCCAGCAGTCCCCGCGGGAGGGCCTACAATGAGCAGTTCTTC
TRBV5-5	NA	few	TRBJ2-5	CASSGGTSSAETQYF	TGTGCCAGCAGCGGGGGGACCTCCTCAGCGGAGACCCAGTACTTC
TRBV29-1	NA	many	TRBJ1-1	CSVDRTSMNTEAFF	TGCAGCGTGGACCGGACAAGCATGAACACTGAAGCTTTCTTT
TRBV12-3/TRBV12-4	TRBD2	few	TRBJ2-1	CASSRSSAGGAYEQFF	TGTGCCAGCAGTCGCAGCTCGGCGGGGGGTGCCTATGAGCAGTTCTTC
TRBV12-3/TRBV12-4	TRBD2	many	TRBJ2-5	CASSPGLAGHQETQYF	TGTGCCAGCAGTCCGGGACTAGCGGGGCATCAAGAGACCCAGTACTTC
TRBV4-1	NA	NA	TRBJ2-3	CASSQERLETDTQYF	TGCGCCAGCAGCCAAGAAAGACTAGAAACAGATACGCAGTATTTT
TRBV20-1	TRBD2	NA	TRBJ2-6	CSARSSGRSPGANVLTF	TGCAGTGCTAGGTCTAGCGGGAGGTCCCCCGGGGCCAACGTCCTGACTTTC